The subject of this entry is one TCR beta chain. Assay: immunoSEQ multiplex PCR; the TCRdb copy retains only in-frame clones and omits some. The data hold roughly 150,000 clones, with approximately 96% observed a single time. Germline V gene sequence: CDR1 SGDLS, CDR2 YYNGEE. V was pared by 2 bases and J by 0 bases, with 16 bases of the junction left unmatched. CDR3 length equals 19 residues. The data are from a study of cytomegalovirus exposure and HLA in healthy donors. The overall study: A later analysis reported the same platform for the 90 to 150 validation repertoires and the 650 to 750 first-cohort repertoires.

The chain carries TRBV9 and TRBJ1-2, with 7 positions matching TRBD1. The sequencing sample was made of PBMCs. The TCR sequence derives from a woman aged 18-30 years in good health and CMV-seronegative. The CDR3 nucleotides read TGTGCCAGCAGCGTCAGAGGCACCAGGGGGAACTCCTCTAACTATGGCTACACCTTC. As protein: CASSVRGTRGNSSNYGYTF.